This T cell receptor beta chain was sequenced for a study of siplizumab effects on memory and regulatory T cells. Study-level findings and limits: The suppressive capacity of proliferating Tregs from siplizumab cultures remained unconfirmed. There appeared to be greater diversity in naive T cells than in memory cells, and naive T cells seemed major contributors to the alloresponse.

With regard to this clone: Its antigen is not known.

This CDR3 contains 15 residues. Trimming shortened V by 0 bases and J by 0 bases, and 8 bases separated the two germline ends. Looked up from germline, CDR1 is LNHNV and CDR2 is YYDKDF (reference sequence). The study assayed roughly 91,000 TCR templates per sample. TCRdb's table, derived via immunoSEQ multiplex PCR, lists solely in-frame clones and lacks some. This repertoire shows 70,000 to 90,000 clones, 93% found once; its top ten account for over 4%. The sequenced sample was CD8+ T cells sorted from blood. This chain joins TRBV15 and TRBJ1-1; no definite D call. This receptor was identified in a human donor in good health. DNA for the CDR3: TGTGCCACCAGCAGAGATCGCAGTGTGAACACTGAAGCTTTCTTT. Translated: CATSRDRSVNTEAFF.